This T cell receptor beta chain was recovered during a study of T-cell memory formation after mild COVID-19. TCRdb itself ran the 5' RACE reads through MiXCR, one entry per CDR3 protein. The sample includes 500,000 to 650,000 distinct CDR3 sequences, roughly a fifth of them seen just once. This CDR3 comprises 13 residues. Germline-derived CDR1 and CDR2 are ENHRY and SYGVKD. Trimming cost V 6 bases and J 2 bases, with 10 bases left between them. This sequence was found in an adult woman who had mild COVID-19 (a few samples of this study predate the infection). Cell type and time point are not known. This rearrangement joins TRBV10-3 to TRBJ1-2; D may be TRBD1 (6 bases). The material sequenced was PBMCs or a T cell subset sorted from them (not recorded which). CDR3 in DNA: TGTGCCATCAGGGGCGACAGGAACTATGGCTACACCTTC. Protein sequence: CAIRGDRNYGYTF.